This T cell receptor (beta chain) was recorded in a study of T-cell memory formation after mild COVID-19. The CDR3 loop spans 17 amino acids. Per germline, CDR1 SGHTA and CDR2 FQGNSA. V dropped 5 bases and J dropped 4; count of bases not matched to a gene: 12. This clonotype was seen a few times. MiXCR was run by TCRdb on the 5' RACE reads, yielding one entry per CDR3 protein. Of 300,000 to 350,000 distinct CDR3 sequences listed, just under 20% are singletons. The chain links TRBV7-2 to TRBJ2-4; 9 nucleotides agree with TRBD1. The sequencing input was PBMCs or a T cell subset sorted from them (not recorded which). This TCR was sampled from a man between 18 and 29 years old who had mild COVID-19 (a few samples of this study predate the infection). Cell type and time point are not known. CDR3 residues: CASSLRGPGTGKNIQYF. For the CDR3, the DNA is TGTGCCAGCAGCCTAAGGGGTCCCGGGACAGGGAAAAACATTCAGTACTTC. Supplemented by reference TRBV7-2 and TRBJ2-4, the full variable domain reads GAGVSQSPSNKVTEKGKDVELRCDPISGHTALYWYRQSLGQGLEFLIYFQGNSAPDKSGLPSDRFSAERTGGSVSTLTIQRTQQEDSAVYLCASSLRGPGTGKNIQYFGAGTRLSVL.